The 17 T cell receptor beta chains below all came from one sample that was sequenced in a study of blood T cell repertoires in COVID-19. TCRdb's copy holds only in-frame clones and misses some; the assay was immunoSEQ multiplex PCR. The repertoire holds 250,000 to 350,000 clones, around 82% seen once, with around 14% in the top ten. What was sequenced was peripheral blood. The receptors were gathered from a person between 70 and 80 years old with COVID-19, enrolled during active disease.

V is TRBV5-6 and J is TRBJ1-6; 8 nucleotides align to TRBD1. V shed 1 base, J shed 7 bases, and the junction held 1 base outside the gene matches. CDR1 SGHDT and CDR2 YYEEEE come from the germline V gene. CDR3 size: 14 residues. Written as DNA, the CDR3 is TGTGCCAGCAGCTTGAACAGGGGGAATTCACCCCTCCACTTT. This gives the protein CASSLNRGNSPLHF.

In its sample, this clone was seen once. The chain combines TRBV19 with TRBJ1-5; D is ambiguous. CDR3 length: 15 residues. Trimming cost V 4 bases and J 2 bases, with 12 bases left between them. Germline loops: CDR1 LNHDA, CDR2 SQIVND (reference sequence). This chain's CDR3 is CASSTGNQGNQPQHF. In nucleotides, the CDR3 is TGTGCCAGTAGTACTGGTAACCAGGGCAATCAGCCCCAGCATTTT.

This chain uses TRBV6-5 with TRBJ1-6; 7 bases are a match to TRBD1. Germline-derived CDR1 and CDR2 are MNHEY and SVGAGI. J gave up 10 bases and V 7 bases, and 13 bases lay outside the gene matches. CDR3 length: 15 amino acids. For the CDR3, the DNA is TGTGCCAGCAACCCGGGACAGTCGGTTAGATCACCCCTCCACTTT. It translates to CASNPGQSVRSPLHF.

The chain has TRBV5-1 and TRBJ2-1; the match to TRBD1 covers 10 bases. Germline values: CDR1 SGHRS, CDR2 YFSETQ. V was pared by 4 bases and J by 4 bases, with 5 bases of the junction left unmatched. The CDR3 extends over 15 amino acids. The CDR3 nucleotides read TGCGCCAGCAGCAACCAGGGACAGGGGTACAATGAGCAGTTCTTC. Its protein product is CASSNQGQGYNEQFF.

This chain joins TRBV5-1 and TRBJ1-6; the D gene is possibly TRBD1 (6 bases). The length of the CDR3 is 14 residues. CDR1 and CDR2 from the germline V gene are SGHRS and YFSETQ. V dropped 5 bases and J dropped 7 bases, with 13 bases sitting between them. The CDR3 sequence is CASSPGGPNSPLHF. CDR3 DNA: TGCGCCAGCAGTCCGGGGGGCCCGAATTCACCCCTCCACTTT.

The rearrangement uses TRBV7-2 and TRBJ1-2; TRBD1 matches 8 bases. There are 15 residues in the CDR3. With V trimmed by 6 bases and J by 6 bases, 12 bases remained unmatched. Germline loops: CDR1 SGHTA, CDR2 FQGNSA. CDR3 residues: CASRAHKQGVHGYTF. CDR3 sequence (DNA): TGTGCCAGCAGAGCACATAAACAGGGGGTCCATGGCTACACCTTC.

The rearrangement links TRBV28 to TRBJ1-5, with 7 bases fitting TRBD1. V gave up 5 bases and J gave up 7 bases; unmatched junction bases: 11. The CDR3 spans 15 residues. Germline-derived CDR1 and CDR2 are MDHEN and SYDVKM. The CDR3, as DNA: TGTGCCAGCAGTCGCCCAACAGGGGCGGGACAGCCCCAGCATTTT. Protein: CASSRPTGAGQPQHF.

The chain links TRBV5-6 to TRBJ2-1, with D possibly TRBD2 on 7 matching bases. In germline, CDR1 is SGHDT, CDR2 YYEEEE. CDR3 length equals 15 residues. V was cut by 7 bases and J by 3 bases, with 17 bases left in between. CDR3 bases: TGTGCCAGCCATGGGGGGCTAGCGGTCTACAATGAGCAGTTCTTC. As protein: CASHGGLAVYNEQFF.

The genes are TRBV7-2 and TRBJ2-7; 9 bases align to TRBD2. CDR3 length: 14 amino acids. Germline V gene data show CDR1 as SGHTA and CDR2 as FQGNSA. V was pared by 2 bases and J by 3 bases, with 2 bases of the junction left unmatched. Here the CDR3 DNA reads TGTGCCAGCAGCTTAAGGCGGGAGGGCTACGAGCAGTACTTC. Translated: CASSLRREGYEQYF.

This clone was recorded only once. The V call is TRBV29-1, the J call TRBJ2-7; TRBD1 agrees at 10 bases. The CDR3 is 14 residues long. The V and J ends lost 6 bases and 8 bases, in that order; junction bases with no gene match: 13. Germline V gene lookup returns CDR1 SQVTM and CDR2 ANQGSEA. Here the CDR3 DNA reads TGCAGCGTAGATACAGGGACAGGGGATACGAAGCAGTACTTC. Its translation is CSVDTGTGDTKQYF.

The chain joins TRBV9 to TRBJ2-3; D is undetermined. Germline CDR1 SGDLS, CDR2 YYNGEE. The V and J ends lost 4 bases and 6 bases respectively, with 12 bases between them. The CDR3 length is 13 residues. The CDR3 region is CASSPGSGDTQYF. For the CDR3, the DNA is TGTGCCAGCAGCCCCGGATCGGGTGATACGCAGTATTTT.

The rearrangement joins TRBV9 to TRBJ1-1; 9 bases agree with TRBD1. The CDR3 has 20 amino acids. V lost 3 bases and J lost 9; bases outside the gene matches: 27. Germline V gene lookup returns CDR1 SGDLS and CDR2 YYNGEE. CDR3 coding DNA: TGTGCCAGCAGCGGACGGGGACAGGGCCCTCTCGGCGGAAGTTGGGGCCAAGCTTTCTTT. It yields the protein CASSGRGQGPLGGSWGQAFF.

This clone appeared once. The genes are TRBV19 and TRBJ2-1; 10 bases are a match to TRBD2. From germline, CDR1 is LNHDA and CDR2 SQIVND (reference sequence). The length of the CDR3 is 16 residues. The trim removed 1 base at V and 8 bases at J, leaving 8 bases unmatched. The CDR3 region has the DNA TGTGCCAGTAGTATAGGGGGTAGCGGGGGGAACGATGAGCAGTTCTTC. Translation gives CASSIGGSGGNDEQFF.

The chain is built from TRBV7-8 and TRBJ1-5, with 7 nucleotides matching TRBD1. Trimming removed 5 bases from V and 6 bases from J; junction bases left unmatched: 13. Germline CDR1 reads SGHVS; CDR2 reads FQNEAQ. This CDR3 has 16 residues. CDR3 coding DNA: TGTGCCAGCAGCCGACTCCGGGACAGAGGAGGTCAGCCCCAGCATTTT. It translates to CASSRLRDRGGQPQHF. The variable domain in full, completed from reference TRBV7-8 and TRBJ1-5, reads GAGVSQSPRYKVAKRGQDVALRCDPISGHVSLFWYQQALGQGPEFLTYFQNEAQLDKSGLPSDRFFAERPEGSVSTLKIQRTQQEDSAVYLCASSRLRDRGGQPQHFGDGTRLSIL.

Here the CDR3 reads CASRRETFSGFDAGELFF. CDR3 nucleotides: TGTGCCAGTAGGCGGGAAACCTTTTCAGGGTTCGACGCCGGGGAGCTGTTTTTT. J is TRBJ2-2 and V is TRBV19; D might be TRBD2 (6 bases). Per germline, CDR1 LNHDA and CDR2 SQIVND (reference sequence). Trimming pared 6 bases from V and 6 bases from J, leaving 26 bases between. The CDR3 has 18 amino acids. The full variable domain, with the rest looked up from reference TRBV19 and TRBJ2-2, is DGGITQSPKYLFRKEGQNVTLSCEQNLNHDAMYWYRQDPGQGLRLIYYSQIVNDFQKGDIAEGYSVSREKKESFPLTVTSAQKNPTAFYLCASRRETFSGFDAGELFFGEGSRLTVL.

The chain employs TRBV6-5 and TRBJ1-3; D is perhaps TRBD1 (6 bases). V dropped 7 bases and J dropped 2 bases, with 15 bases sitting between them. Germline CDR1 and CDR2: MNHEY and SVGAGI. The CDR3 runs 15 residues. The CDR3 nucleotides read TGTGCCAGCACCAAGGGGGGGGATACTGGAAACACCATATATTTT. This sequence encodes CASTKGGDTGNTIYF.

The chain is built from TRBV19 and TRBJ1-1; maybe TRBD1 (6 bases). Trimming removed 3 bases from V and 4 bases from J, with 12 bases in between. The CDR3 has 14 residues. Germline V gene data show CDR1 as LNHDA and CDR2 as SQIVND (reference sequence). The CDR3 loop is CASSIRVGATEAFF. The CDR3, as DNA: TGTGCCAGTAGTATTCGGGTGGGGGCCACTGAAGCTTTCTTT.